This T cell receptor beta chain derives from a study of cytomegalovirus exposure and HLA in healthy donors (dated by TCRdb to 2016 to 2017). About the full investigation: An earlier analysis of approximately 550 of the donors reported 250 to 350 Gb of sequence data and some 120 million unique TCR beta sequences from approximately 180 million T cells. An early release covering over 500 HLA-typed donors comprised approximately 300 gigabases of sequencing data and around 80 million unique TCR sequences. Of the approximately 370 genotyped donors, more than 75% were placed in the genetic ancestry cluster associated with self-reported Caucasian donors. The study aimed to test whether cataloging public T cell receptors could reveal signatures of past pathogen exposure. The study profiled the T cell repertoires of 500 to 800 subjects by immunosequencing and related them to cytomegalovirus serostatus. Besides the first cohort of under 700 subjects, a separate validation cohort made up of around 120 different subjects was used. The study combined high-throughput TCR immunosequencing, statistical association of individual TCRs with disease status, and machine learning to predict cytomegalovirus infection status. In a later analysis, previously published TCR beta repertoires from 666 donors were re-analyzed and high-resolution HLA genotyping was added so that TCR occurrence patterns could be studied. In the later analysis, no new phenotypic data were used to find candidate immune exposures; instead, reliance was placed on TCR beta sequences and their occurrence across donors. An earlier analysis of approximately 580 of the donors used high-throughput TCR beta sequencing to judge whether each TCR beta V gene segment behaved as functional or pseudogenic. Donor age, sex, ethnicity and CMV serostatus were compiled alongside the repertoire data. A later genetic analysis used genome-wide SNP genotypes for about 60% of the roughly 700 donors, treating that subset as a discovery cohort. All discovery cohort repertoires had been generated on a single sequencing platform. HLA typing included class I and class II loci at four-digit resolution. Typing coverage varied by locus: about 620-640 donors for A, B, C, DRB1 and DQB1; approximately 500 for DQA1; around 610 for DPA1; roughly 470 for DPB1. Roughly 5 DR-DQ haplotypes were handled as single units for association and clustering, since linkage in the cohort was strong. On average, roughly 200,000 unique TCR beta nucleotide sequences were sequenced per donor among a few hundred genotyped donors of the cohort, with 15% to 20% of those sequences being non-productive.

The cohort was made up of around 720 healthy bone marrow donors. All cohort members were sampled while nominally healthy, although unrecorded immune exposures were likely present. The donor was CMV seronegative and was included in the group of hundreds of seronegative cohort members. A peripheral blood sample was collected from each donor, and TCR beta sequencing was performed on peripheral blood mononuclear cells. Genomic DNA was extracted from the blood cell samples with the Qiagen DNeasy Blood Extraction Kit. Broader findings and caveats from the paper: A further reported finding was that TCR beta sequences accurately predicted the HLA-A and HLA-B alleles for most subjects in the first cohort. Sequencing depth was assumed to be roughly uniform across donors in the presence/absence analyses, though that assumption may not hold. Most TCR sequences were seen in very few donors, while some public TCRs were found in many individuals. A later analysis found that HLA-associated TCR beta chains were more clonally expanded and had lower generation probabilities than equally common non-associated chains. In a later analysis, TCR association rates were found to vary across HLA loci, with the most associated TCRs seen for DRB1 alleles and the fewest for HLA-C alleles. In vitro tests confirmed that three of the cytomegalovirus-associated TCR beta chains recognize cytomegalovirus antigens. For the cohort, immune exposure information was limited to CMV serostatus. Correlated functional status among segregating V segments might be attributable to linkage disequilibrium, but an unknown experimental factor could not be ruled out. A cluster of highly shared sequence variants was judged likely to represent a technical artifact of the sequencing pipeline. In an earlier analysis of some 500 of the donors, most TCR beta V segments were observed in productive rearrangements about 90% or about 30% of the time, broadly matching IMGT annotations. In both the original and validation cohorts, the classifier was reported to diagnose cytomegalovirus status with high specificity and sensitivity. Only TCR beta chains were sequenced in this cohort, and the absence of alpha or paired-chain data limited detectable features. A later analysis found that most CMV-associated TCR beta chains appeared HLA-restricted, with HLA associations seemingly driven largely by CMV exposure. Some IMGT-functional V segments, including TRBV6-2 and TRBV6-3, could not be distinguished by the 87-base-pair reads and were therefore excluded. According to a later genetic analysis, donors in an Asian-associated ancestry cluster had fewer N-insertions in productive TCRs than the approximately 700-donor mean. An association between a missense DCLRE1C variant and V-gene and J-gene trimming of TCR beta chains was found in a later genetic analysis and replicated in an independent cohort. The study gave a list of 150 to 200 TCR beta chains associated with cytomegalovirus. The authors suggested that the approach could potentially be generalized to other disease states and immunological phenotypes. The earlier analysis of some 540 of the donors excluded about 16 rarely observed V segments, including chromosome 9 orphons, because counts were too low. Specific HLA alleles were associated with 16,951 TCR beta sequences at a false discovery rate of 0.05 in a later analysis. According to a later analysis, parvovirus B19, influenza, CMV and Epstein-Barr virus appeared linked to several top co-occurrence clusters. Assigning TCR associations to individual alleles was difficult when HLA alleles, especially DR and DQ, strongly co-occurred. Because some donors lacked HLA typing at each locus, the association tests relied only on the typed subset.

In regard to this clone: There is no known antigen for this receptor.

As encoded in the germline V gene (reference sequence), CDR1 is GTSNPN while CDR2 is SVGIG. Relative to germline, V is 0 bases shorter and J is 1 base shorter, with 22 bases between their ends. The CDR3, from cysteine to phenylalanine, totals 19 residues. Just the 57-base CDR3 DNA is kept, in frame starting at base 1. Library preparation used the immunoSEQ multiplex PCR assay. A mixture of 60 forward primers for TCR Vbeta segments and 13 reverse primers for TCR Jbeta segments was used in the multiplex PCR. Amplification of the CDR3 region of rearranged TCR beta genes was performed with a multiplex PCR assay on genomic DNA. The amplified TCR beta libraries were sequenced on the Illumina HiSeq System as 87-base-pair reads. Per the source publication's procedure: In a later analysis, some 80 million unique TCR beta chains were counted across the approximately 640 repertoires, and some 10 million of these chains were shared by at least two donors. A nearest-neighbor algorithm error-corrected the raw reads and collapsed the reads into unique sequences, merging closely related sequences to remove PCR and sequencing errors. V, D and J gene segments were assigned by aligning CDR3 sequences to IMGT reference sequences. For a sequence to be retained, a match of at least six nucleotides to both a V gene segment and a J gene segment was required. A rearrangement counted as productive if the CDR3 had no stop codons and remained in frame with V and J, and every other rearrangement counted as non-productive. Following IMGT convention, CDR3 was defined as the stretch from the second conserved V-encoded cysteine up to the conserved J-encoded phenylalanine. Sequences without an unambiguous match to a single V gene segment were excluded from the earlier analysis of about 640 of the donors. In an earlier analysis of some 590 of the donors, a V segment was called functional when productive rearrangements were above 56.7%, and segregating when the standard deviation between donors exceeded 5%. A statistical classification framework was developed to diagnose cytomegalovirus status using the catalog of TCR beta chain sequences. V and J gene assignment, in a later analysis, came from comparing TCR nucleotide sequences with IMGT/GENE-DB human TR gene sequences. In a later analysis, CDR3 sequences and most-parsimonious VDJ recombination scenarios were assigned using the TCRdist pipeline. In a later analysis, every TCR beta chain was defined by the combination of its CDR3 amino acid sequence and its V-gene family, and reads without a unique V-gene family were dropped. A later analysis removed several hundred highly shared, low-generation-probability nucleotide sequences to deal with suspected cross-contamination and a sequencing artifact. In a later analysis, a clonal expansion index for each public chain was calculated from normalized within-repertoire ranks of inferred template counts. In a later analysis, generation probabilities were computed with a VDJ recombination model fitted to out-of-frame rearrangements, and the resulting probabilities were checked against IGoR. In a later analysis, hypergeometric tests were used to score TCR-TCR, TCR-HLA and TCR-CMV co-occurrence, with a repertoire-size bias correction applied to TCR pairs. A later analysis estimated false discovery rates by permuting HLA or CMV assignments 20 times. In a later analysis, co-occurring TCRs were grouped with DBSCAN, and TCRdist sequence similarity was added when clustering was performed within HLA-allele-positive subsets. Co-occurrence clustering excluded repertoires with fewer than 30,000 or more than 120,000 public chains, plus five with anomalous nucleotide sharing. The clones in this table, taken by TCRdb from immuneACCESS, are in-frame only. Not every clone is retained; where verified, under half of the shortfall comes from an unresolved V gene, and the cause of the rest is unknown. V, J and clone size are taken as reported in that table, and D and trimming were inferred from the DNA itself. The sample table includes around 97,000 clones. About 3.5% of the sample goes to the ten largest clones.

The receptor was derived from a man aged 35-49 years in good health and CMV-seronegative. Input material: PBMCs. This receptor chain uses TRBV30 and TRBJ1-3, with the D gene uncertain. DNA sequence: TGTGCCTGGAGTGTACATTTTCCCAACTCCGCGAGGTCTGGAAACACCATATATTTT. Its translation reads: CAWSVHFPNSARSGNTIYF. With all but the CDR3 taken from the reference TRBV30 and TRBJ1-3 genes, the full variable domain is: SQTIHQWPATLVQPVGSPLSLECTVEGTSNPNLYWYRQAAGRGLQLLFYSVGIGQISSEVPQNLSASRPQDRQFILSSKKLLLSDSGFYLCAWSVHFPNSARSGNTIYFGEGSWLTVV.